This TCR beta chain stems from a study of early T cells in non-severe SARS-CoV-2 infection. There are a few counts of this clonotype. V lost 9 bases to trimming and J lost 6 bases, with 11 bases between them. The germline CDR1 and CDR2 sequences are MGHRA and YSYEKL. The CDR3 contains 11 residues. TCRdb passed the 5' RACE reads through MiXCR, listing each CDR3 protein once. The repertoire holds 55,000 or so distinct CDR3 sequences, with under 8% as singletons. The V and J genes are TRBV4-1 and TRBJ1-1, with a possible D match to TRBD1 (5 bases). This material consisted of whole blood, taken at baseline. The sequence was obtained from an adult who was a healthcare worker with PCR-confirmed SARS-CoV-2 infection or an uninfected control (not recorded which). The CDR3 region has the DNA TGCGCCAGTAATTCGGGGGCTGAAGCTTTCTTT. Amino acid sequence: CASNSGAEAFF.